The T cell receptor (beta chain) described here comes from a study of spatial heterogeneity in lung cancer. Overall study: The mean occurrence of each unique TCR and UMI combination in raw reads exceeded eight. Findings and caveats of the study: More often at tumor resection than at routine follow-up, ubiquitous expanded tumor TCRs were detected in the blood.

The table lists this clonotype with many counts. Its antigen is not identified. TCRdb itself ran the 5' RACE reads through MiXCR, one entry per CDR3 protein. This repertoire shows 24,000 or so distinct CDR3 sequences, more than 6.5% found once; its top ten account for over 11%. The CDR3 covers 13 residues. Trimming left V 7 bases short and J 0 bases short, with 12 bases between. Per the germline V gene, CDR1 is SQVTM and CDR2 is ANQGSEA. The time point is: sample taken at primary tumor resection. Tumor, nontumor lung or frozen PBMC supplied whole RNA that was sequenced unsorted. Donation came from roughly 72 patients with untreated early-stage non-small cell lung cancer.

This specimen was PBMCs, taken at surgery. The receptor was derived from a male donor with early-stage non-small cell lung cancer. The V call is TRBV29-1, the J call TRBJ1-1; D gene ambiguous. The CDR3 sequence is CSARTALNTEAFF. DNA for the CDR3: TGCAGCGCCAGGACCGCGTTGAACACTGAAGCTTTCTTT. The full variable domain, rest sourced from reference TRBV29-1 and TRBJ1-1, is SAVISQKPSRDICQRGTSLTIQCQVDSQVTMMFWYRQQPGQSLTLIATANQGSEATYESGFVIDKFPISRPNLTFSTLTVSNMSPEDSSIYLCSARTALNTEAFFGQGTRLTVV.